This T cell receptor beta chain was found in a study of technical replicates of blood from several donors (dated by TCRdb to 2016 to 2017). Libraries were made using the immunoSEQ multiplex PCR assay. Entries here come from immuneACCESS through TCRdb and include only in-frame sequences with V and J called. Some clones fail to appear in such tables; in the studies checked, an unresolved V gene covers under half of the shortfall, and the cause of the remainder is unknown. The sample profile shows about 100,000 clones; about 95% of them were found once. Jointly, the top ten make up approximately 0.38% of the sample. CDR1 GTSNPN and CDR2 SVGIG were looked up in the germline V gene (reference sequence). Trimming removed 0 bases from V and 14 bases from J, leaving 11 bases between the germline ends. The CDR3 covers 11 residues, taking in both the cysteine and the phenylalanine. Only the CDR3 part of the read is kept: 33 bases, read in frame from the first base.

On this clone itself: Its antigen target is currently unknown. No much larger clone exists at a distance of one base, and base qualities are not known.

This sequence originates from a human donor in good health. The chain uses TRBV30 and TRBJ2-1; TRBD2 is a weak D gene call, 6 bases matching. The specimen was T cells isolated from PBMCs. The DNA is as follows: TGTGCCTGGAGTGTGGGGGGAGACGAGTTCTTC. Translated, it gives CAWSVGGDEFF.